This T cell receptor (beta chain) was observed in a study of post-analysis software for immune sequencing data. Looking at the study overall: The patients showed relapsing-remitting, secondary progressive and progressive-relapsing multiple sclerosis courses.

Unique molecular identifiers tagged the TCR beta cDNA libraries. Each sample of about 0.95 to 11 million input T cells yielded around 500,000 cDNA molecules, so each molecule approximated one T cell. TCRdb re-analysed the PCR reads in MiXCR, keeping a single row per CDR3 protein. The table shows about 540,000 distinct CDR3 sequences, with around a third occurring only once. Germline V gene data show CDR1 as SEHNR and CDR2 as FQNEAQ (reference sequence). The ends lost 5 bases at V and 1 base at J; junction bases unmatched: 11. CDR3 length: 17 amino acids. Worth noting for this clonotype: Its specificity is not known.

Regarding the study as a whole: The normalized Chao1 diversity of multiple sclerosis patients was significantly lower than that of controls. Elevated frequency relative to controls characterized several TRBV segments in patients, TRBV5-6, TRBV5-1 and TRBV20-1 among them.

The rearrangement joins TRBV7-9 to TRBJ1-1; 9 nucleotides line up with TRBD1. This TCR derives from a girl under 18 with multiple sclerosis. The sequenced sample was blood. CDR3 amino acids: CASSPTGTGIRNTEAFF. CDR3 bases: TGTGCCAGCAGCCCTACCGGGACAGGGATACGGAACACTGAAGCTTTCTTT.